The clone carrying this T cell receptor (beta chain) was seen only a few times. Its cognate antigen is unknown. The sample originates from a study of post-analysis software for immune sequencing data. Presence of unique molecular identifiers characterized the TCR beta cDNA libraries. From the PCR reads, TCRdb called clonotypes with MiXCR, one entry per CDR3 protein. Of 500,000 to 600,000 distinct CDR3 sequences in the sample, 44% were seen once. The CDR3 is 16 residues long. V shed 5 bases and J shed 4 bases, with 21 bases lying between them. Germline V lookup: CDR1 SGHVS, CDR2 FQNEAQ. Study-wide findings and caveats: Patients had higher frequencies than controls of roughly five TRBV segments, including TRBV5-6, TRBV5-1 and TRBV20-1.

The clonotype comes from a girl aged 5-17 years with multiple sclerosis. The sequencing sample was made of blood. J is TRBJ2-7 and V is TRBV7-8, with a tentative D call TRBD2 (7 bases). CDR3 nucleotide sequence: TGTGCCAGCAGCCCAGGACAAGGGGGGGCGCGGTACGAGCAGTACTTC. This translates into CASSPGQGGARYEQYF.